This T cell receptor (beta chain) emerged from a study of tumor-infiltrating lymphocytes in primary liver carcinoma. Study findings and constraints: With p = 0.039, the top-250-clone fraction in tumors significantly exceeded that in blood. Unsorted bulk samples meant CD4+ and CD8+ repertoires went uncompared.

Germline DNA was also extracted, and blood RNA was taken from unsorted whole blood. Production of TCR beta cDNA used 400 to 600 ng total RNA together with a constant-region primer. Researchers made the TCR beta libraries by running three nested multiplex PCR rounds with slightly modified ARM-PCR. A C-beta reverse primer was combined with TRBV1-TRBV30 forward primers in the first two PCR rounds, and each round had around 11 cycles. TCRdb redid the calling of the multiplex PCR reads with MiXCR, one entry per CDR3 protein. The repertoire has a few hundred thousand distinct CDR3 sequences, around three fifths of them found once; the top ten carry approximately 15%. This CDR3 has 18 amino acids. V lost 3 bases and J 4 bases, leaving 22 bases between the germline ends. Comments on this clonotype: What it recognizes is unknown.

The receptor's source is a woman aged 25-40 years with primary liver carcinoma and hepatitis B virus infection. The J gene is TRBJ2-4, the V gene TRBV12-3 or TRBV12-4; tentative D call: TRBD2 (6 bases). Sequenced sample: peripheral blood. CDR3 protein: CASSLLGKSGGAKNIQYF. The CDR3 nucleotides read TGTGCCAGCAGTTTGTTAGGGAAAAGTGGAGGGGCGAAAAACATTCAGTACTTC.